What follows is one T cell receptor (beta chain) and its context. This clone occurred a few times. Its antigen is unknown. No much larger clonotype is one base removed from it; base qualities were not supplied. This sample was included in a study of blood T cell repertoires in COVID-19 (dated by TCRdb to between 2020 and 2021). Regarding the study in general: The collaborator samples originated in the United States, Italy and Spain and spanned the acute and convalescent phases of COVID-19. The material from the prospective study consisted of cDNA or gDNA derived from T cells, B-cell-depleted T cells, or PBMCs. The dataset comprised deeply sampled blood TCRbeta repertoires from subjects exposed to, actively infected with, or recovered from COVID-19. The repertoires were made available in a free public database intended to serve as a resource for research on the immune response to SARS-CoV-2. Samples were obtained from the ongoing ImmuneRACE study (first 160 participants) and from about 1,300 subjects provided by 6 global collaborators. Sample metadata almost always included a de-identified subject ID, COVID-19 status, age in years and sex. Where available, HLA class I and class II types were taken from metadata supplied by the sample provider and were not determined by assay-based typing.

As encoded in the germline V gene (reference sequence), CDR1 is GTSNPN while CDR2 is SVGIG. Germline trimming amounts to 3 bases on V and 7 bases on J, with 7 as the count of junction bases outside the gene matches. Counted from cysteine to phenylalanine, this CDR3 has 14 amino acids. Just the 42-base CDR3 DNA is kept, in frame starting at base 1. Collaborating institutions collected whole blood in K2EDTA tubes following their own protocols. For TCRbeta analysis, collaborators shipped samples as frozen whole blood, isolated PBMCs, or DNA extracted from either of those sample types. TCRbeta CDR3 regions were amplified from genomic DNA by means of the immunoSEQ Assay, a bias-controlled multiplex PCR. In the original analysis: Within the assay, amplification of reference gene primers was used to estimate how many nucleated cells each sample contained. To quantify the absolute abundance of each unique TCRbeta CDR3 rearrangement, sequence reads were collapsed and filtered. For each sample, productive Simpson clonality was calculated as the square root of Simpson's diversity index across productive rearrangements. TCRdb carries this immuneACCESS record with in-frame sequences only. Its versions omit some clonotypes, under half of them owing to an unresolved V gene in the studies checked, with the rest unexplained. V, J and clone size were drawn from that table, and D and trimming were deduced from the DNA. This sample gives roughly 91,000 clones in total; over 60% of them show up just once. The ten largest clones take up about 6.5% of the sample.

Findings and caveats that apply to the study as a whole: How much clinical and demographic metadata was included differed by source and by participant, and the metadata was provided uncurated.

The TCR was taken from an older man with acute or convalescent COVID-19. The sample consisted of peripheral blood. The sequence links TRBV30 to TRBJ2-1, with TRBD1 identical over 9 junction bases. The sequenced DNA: TGTGCCTGGAGCGCAATGGGGACAGGGAATGAGCAGTTCTTC. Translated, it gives CAWSAMGTGNEQFF.